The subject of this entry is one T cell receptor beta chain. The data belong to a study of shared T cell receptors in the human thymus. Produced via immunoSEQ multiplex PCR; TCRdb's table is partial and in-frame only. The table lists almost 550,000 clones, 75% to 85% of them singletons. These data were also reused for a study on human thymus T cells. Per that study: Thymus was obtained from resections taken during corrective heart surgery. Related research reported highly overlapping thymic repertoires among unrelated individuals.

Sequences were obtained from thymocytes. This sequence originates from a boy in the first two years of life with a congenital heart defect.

CDR3 DNA: TGTGCTAGTGGTCCCCGACTAGCGGGAGGGCCAAAATCGAGCGAGCAGTACTTC. Translated, it gives CASGPRLAGGPKSSEQYF. The chain employs TRBV12-5 and TRBJ2-7; TRBD2 matches 14 bases. The CDR3 is 18 amino acids. Trimming at V came to 5 bases and at J to 6 bases, leaving 15 bases not matched to a gene. The germline V gene has CDR1 LGHNT and CDR2 FRNRAP.